This T cell receptor beta chain stems from a study of shared clonotypes between healthy human individuals. When replicate PCRs were run on sorted subsets, they used 200 ng DNA, about 30,000 T cell genomes. TCRdb's copy holds only in-frame clones and misses some; the assay was immunoSEQ multiplex PCR. The sample yields over a million clones, over 95% seen once. About this clone itself: This sample includes further DNA sequences coding for the same CDR3.

The sequencing input was naive CD4+ T cells sorted from blood. Stated subset: CD45RA+ positively selected. This clonotype was obtained from a man between 25 and 39 years old in good health.

This CDR3 reads CASSPRLDSYEQYF. CDR3 DNA sequence: TGTGCCAGCAGTCCCCGACTAGACTCCTACGAGCAGTACTTC. V is TRBV27 and J is TRBJ2-7; weak D call: TRBD2 (6 bases). The ends were cut back, 5 bases at V and 0 bases at J, with 11 bases in the middle. CDR1 and CDR2 from the germline V gene are MNHEY and SMNVEV (reference sequence). The CDR3 has 14 residues.